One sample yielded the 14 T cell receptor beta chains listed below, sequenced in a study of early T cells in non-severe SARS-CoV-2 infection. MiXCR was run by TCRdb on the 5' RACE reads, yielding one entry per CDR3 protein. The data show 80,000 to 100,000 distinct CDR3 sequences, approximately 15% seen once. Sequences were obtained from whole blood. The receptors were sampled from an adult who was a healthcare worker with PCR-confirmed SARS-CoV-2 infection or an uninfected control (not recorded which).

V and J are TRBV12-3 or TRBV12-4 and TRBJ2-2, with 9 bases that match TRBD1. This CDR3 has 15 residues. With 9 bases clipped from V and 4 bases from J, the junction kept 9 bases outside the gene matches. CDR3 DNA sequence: TGTGCCAGTAAACCCGGGACAGGGCTCACCGGGGAGCTGTTTTTT. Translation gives CASKPGTGLTGELFF.

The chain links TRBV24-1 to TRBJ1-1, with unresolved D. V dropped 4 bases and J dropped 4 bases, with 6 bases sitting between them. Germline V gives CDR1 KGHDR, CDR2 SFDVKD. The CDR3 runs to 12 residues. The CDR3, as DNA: TGTGCCACCAGTGACCCCAGCACTGAAGCTTTCTTT. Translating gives CATSDPSTEAFF.

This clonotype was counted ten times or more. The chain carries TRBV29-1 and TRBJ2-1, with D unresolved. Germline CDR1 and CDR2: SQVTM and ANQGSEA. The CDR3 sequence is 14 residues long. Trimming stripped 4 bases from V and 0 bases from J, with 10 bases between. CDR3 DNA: TGCAGCGTTGGTTCCGTTGTCTCCTACAATGAGCAGTTCTTC. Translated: CSVGSVVSYNEQFF.

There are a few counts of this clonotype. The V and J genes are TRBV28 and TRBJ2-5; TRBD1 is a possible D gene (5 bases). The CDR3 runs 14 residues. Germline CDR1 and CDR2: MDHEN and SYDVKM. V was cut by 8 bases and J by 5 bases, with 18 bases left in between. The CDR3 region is CASHRDSAGETQYF. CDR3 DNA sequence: TGTGCCAGCCACCGAGACTCGGCAGGGGAGACCCAGTACTTC. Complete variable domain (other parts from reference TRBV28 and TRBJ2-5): DVKVTQSSRYLVKRTGEKVFLECVQDMDHENMFWYRQDPGLGLRLIYFSYDVKMKEKGDIPEGYSVSREKKERFSLILESASTNQTSMYLCASHRDSAGETQYFGPGTRLLVL.

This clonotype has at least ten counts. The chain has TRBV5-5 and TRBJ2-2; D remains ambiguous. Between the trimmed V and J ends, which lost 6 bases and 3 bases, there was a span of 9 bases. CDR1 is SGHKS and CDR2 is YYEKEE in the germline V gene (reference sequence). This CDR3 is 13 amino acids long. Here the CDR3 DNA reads TGTGCCAGCAAACAGATGGACACCGGGGAGCTGTTTTTT. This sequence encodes CASKQMDTGELFF.

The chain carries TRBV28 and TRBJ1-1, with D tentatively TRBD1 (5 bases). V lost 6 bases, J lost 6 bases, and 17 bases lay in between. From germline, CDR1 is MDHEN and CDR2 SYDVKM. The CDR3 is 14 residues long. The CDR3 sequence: CASRPTHRSAEAFF. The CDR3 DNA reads TGTGCCAGCAGGCCAACTCACAGGTCGGCTGAAGCTTTCTTT.

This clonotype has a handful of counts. CDR3 in DNA: TGTGCCAGCAGCGGTCAGGGACGCAATCAGCCCCAGCATTTT. This translates into CASSGQGRNQPQHF. The J gene is TRBJ1-5, the V gene TRBV9; D possibly corresponds to TRBD1 (5 bases). This CDR3 spans 14 amino acids. Trimming stripped 3 bases from V and 2 bases from J, with 9 bases between. In germline, CDR1 is SGDLS, CDR2 YYNGEE. The full variable domain, completed using reference TRBV9 and TRBJ1-5, is DSGVTQTPKHLITATGQRVTLRCSPRSGDLSVYWYQQSLDQGLQFLIQYYNGEERAKGNILERFSAQQFPDLHSELNLSSLELGDSALYFCASSGQGRNQPQHFGDGTRLSIL.

The chain's CDR3 is CASSLAGGTTFTDTQYF. As DNA, the CDR3 is TGTGCCAGCAGCTTAGCGGGGGGAACAACCTTCACAGATACGCAGTATTTT. The V gene is TRBV7-8, the J gene TRBJ2-3, with D maybe TRBD2 (6 bases). This CDR3 is built from 17 residues. The germline V gene has CDR1 SGHVS and CDR2 FQNEAQ. V lost 0 bases, J lost 2 bases, and 15 bases lay in between.

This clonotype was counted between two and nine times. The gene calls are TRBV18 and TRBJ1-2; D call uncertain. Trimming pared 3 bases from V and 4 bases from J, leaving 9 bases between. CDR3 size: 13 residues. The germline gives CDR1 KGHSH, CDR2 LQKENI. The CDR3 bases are TGTGCCAGCTCACCTCGAGAAGTCTATGGCTACACCTTC. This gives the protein CASSPREVYGYTF.

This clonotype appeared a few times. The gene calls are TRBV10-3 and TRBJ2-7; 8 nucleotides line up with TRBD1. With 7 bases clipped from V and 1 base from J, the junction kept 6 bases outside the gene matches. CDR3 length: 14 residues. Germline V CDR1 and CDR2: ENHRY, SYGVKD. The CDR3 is CAITIRGQSYEQYF. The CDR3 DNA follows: TGTGCCATCACGATCAGGGGGCAGTCCTACGAGCAGTACTTC.

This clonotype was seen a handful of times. DNA of the CDR3: TGTGCCAGCAGCCGAAGATCCACAGATACGCAGTATTTT. This sequence encodes CASSRRSTDTQYF. The chain joins TRBV11-1 to TRBJ2-3; no clear D gene. CDR1 SGHAT and CDR2 FQDESV come from the germline V gene (reference sequence). The CDR3 has 13 residues. The ends were cut back, 5 bases at V and 2 bases at J, with 8 bases in the middle.

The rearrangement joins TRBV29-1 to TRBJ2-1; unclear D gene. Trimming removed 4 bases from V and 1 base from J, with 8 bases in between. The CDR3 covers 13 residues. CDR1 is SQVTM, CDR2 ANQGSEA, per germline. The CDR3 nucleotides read TGCAGCGTTGGATCCCAGTCCTACAATGAGCAGTTCTTC. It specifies CSVGSQSYNEQFF.

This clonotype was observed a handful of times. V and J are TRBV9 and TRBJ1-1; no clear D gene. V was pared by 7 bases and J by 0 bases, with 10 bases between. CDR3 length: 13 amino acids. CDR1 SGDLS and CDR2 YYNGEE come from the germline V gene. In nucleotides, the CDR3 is TGTGCCAGCGCGAAGGGCATGAACACTGAAGCTTTCTTT. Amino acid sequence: CASAKGMNTEAFF.

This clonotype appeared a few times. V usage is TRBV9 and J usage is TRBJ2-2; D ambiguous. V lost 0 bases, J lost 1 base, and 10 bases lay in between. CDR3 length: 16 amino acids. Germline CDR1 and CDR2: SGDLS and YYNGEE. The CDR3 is CASSVVAARNTGELFF. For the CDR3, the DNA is TGTGCCAGCAGCGTAGTGGCAGCCAGGAACACCGGGGAGCTGTTTTTT.